The T cell receptor (beta chain) described here comes from a study of T cell responses to AZD1222 COVID-19 vaccine. The wider study: Pooled samples include second doses given at about 4 or 12 weeks. Study-level points and caveats: There were mostly white British donors and more females than males, and clonal diversity was possibly underestimated. Increased Spike-specific TCR breadth and depth were observed after two AZD1222 doses. Just a handful of people given AZD1222 tested seropositive at baseline.

The V gene lost 5 bases and the J gene lost 3 bases, with 17 bases spanning the gap. Germline-derived CDR1 and CDR2 are SGHDN and FVKESK. The CDR3 has 15 residues. Concerning this clone: Its antigen is unknown.

Produced via immunoSEQ multiplex PCR; TCRdb's table is partial and in-frame only. Of 98,000 or so clones in the sample, 75% to 90% were seen once. This sequence joins TRBV14 and TRBJ2-7; D may be TRBD1 (6 bases). This clonotype was obtained from an adult in good health. The source was peripheral blood, collected on day 0 of AZD1222 vaccination. The CDR3 DNA reads TGTGCCAGCAGCATCAAGGTGGGACAAAGCTACGAGCAGTACTTC. This gives the protein CASSIKVGQSYEQYF.